Listed below are T cell receptor beta chains from one sample, sequenced in a study of glioma-infiltrating T cells. TCRdb fed the multiplex PCR reads into MiXCR, producing one record per CDR3 protein. The profile shows more than 95,000 distinct CDR3 sequences, around 31% of them singletons. Sequenced: glioma tissue, nonneoplastic brain tissue, or PBMCs (not recorded which). These receptors came from a human donor with low-grade glioma or glioblastoma, undergoing nonglioma brain surgery, or in good health (not recorded which). The CDR3 runs from the conserved cysteine through the conserved F or W.

v_gene,j_gene,CDR3aa
TRBV5-4,TRBJ1-3,CASSRTGLSGNTIYF
TRBV5-1,TRBJ2-2,CASSHRGLDTGELFF
TRBV2,TRBJ1-1,CASTQEGNTEAFF
TRBV18,TRBJ1-1,CASSPPDQNTEAFF
TRBV27,TRBJ2-1,CASSFRTRRGGNEQFF
TRBV24-1,TRBJ2-1,CATSDASPSSYNEQFF
TRBV19,TRBJ1-4,CASSDPVLNEKLFF
TRBV19,TRBJ1-5,CASSSSLGSNQPQHF
TRBV4-3,TRBJ2-5,CASSQDTAVVGETQYF
TRBV6-1,TRBJ1-2,CAGSAIGDADYGYTF
TRBV7-9,TRBJ2-3,CASSPGGLPTDTQYF
TRBV27,TRBJ1-2,CASSLGPQGYGYTF
TRBV18,TRBJ1-5,CASSPPGERQPQHF
TRBV7-9,TRBJ2-3,CASSFSSTDTQYF
TRBV28,TRBJ2-5,CAIQGTGETQYF
TRBV4-1,TRBJ2-1,CASSPLGRSYNEQFF
TRBV11-2,TRBJ2-7,CASAIDRDSAEQYF
TRBV12-3/TRBV12-4,TRBJ1-1,CASSLRRTPNTEAFF
TRBV7-9,TRBJ1-3,CASSPQAAGSSGNTIYF
TRBV27,TRBJ1-1,CASSTPDRGGNTEAFF
TRBV18,TRBJ1-5,CASSPLAGSNQPQHF
TRBV4-1,TRBJ2-1,CASSQDMGGGLNEQFF
TRBV12-3/TRBV12-4,TRBJ1-1,CASTLGRVGSEAFF
TRBV27,TRBJ2-1,CASSPDRGGYNEQFF
TRBV6-1,TRBJ1-2,CATRERGKDYGGYTF